This record looks at one T cell receptor beta chain sequence and its context. The antigen remains unidentified. The data originate from a study of lymphopenia after photon versus proton radiotherapy. Study-level findings and limits: Authors raise, but do not show, better survival with proton therapy.

Some clones are missing from TCRdb's copy, which holds only in-frame ones; the method was immunoSEQ multiplex PCR. The sample includes roughly 63,000 clones, 65% to 85% of them seen just once. The CDR3 sequence is 14 residues long. V shed 6 bases and J 15 bases; nucleotides not matched to a gene: 12. Germline assignment: CDR1 SGHRS and CDR2 YFSETQ. Sequencing was performed on peripheral blood, taken from a patient treated with proton-based radiotherapy. The source of this sequence is a man between 60 and 75 years old with pancreatic cancer. V is TRBV5-1 and J is TRBJ2-1; 13 bases are shared with TRBD2. CDR3 in amino acids: CASTTTSGRNAPFF. In nucleotides, the CDR3 is TGCGCCAGCACCACGACTAGCGGGAGGAATGCCCCGTTCTTC.